These 14 T cell receptor beta chains came from one sample sequenced in a study of CD8+CD57+ T cells in acquired aplastic anemia. TCR beta VDJ and CDR3 profiling used genomic DNA as template. TCRdb re-called the reads with MiXCR, one entry per CDR3 protein. The repertoire has hundreds of thousands of distinct CDR3 sequences, 60% to 80% of them found once; the top ten carry 4%. Sequenced sample: sorted CD4+, CD8+, or CD8+CD57+ T cells (not recorded which) from PBMCs. The receptors stem from a human donor in good health, serving as a control.

V is TRBV9 and J is TRBJ2-7; TRBD1 matches 12 bases. Per the germline V gene, CDR1 is SGDLS and CDR2 is YYNGEE. CDR3 length: 15 amino acids. J was trimmed by 5 bases and V by 2 bases; bases with no gene match: 5. CDR3 amino acids: CASSVSGQGADEQYF. The CDR3 DNA reads as TGTGCCAGCAGCGTGTCGGGACAGGGGGCGGACGAGCAGTACTTC.

The rearrangement uses TRBV2 and TRBJ1-2, with 7 bases fitting TRBD1. CDR3 size: 13 residues. V was pared by 4 bases and J by 3 bases, with 2 bases of the junction left unmatched. Per germline, CDR1 SNHLY and CDR2 FYNNEI. In nucleotides, the CDR3 is TGTGCCAGCAGTGCCGGACAGGACTATGGCTACACCTTC. As protein: CASSAGQDYGYTF.

Of note for this clonotype: Because the CDR3 is missing its conserved closing phenylalanine or tryptophan, this is likely a read error. The DNA is omitted, as the CDR3 cannot be located on it reliably, and the CDR3 follows TCRdb's listing. The V and J genes are TRBV7-7 and TRBJ2-1; TRBD2, the table's D call, was not compared with the DNA. The length of the CDR3 is 13 amino acids, counting both ends. Germline V gives CDR1 SSHAT, CDR2 FNYEAQ (reference sequence). CDR3 sequence reads: CASSAAHEMEQTL.

This clonotype was recorded many times. The chain is built from TRBV7-9 and TRBJ1-1; D is undetermined. The V gene lost 7 bases and the J gene lost 2 bases, with 14 bases spanning the gap. Looked up from germline, CDR1 is SEHNR and CDR2 is FQNEAQ (reference sequence). The CDR3 covers 14 residues. The CDR3 sequence: CASTLRVRNTEAFF. Written as DNA, the CDR3 is TGTGCCAGCACCCTGAGGGTCCGAAACACTGAAGCTTTCTTT. The variable domain in full, completed from reference TRBV7-9 and TRBJ1-1, reads DTGVSQNPRHKITKRGQNVTFRCDPISEHNRLYWYRQTLGQGPEFLTYFQNEAQLEKSRLLSDRFSAERPKGSFSTLEIQRTEQGDSAMYLCASTLRVRNTEAFFGQGTRLTVV.

This clonotype showed up many times. The rearrangement uses TRBV20-1 and TRBJ2-7; D is tentatively TRBD1 or TRBD2 (7 bases each). Deletions cut 2 bases from V and 0 bases from J, with 11 bases between. This CDR3 has 14 residues. Germline-derived CDR1 and CDR2 are DFQATT and SNEGSKA (reference sequence). CDR3 in amino acids: CSARQGGSSYEQYF. The CDR3 DNA follows: TGCAGTGCTAGACAGGGGGGGAGCTCCTACGAGCAGTACTTC.

This CDR3 is CASRWGTYEQYF. The CDR3 bases are TGTGCCAGCAGATGGGGAACCTACGAGCAGTACTTC. V is TRBV12-3 or TRBV12-4 and J is TRBJ2-7; D is uncertain. The CDR3 runs 12 residues. Trimming cost V 6 bases and J 2 bases, with 8 bases left between them.

The chain recombines TRBV12-3 or TRBV12-4 with TRBJ1-2; TRBD1 agrees at 8 bases. The V segment lost 6 bases and the J segment 3 bases; nucleotides outside the gene matches: 6. The CDR3 runs to 14 residues. The CDR3 coding sequence is TGTGCCAGCAGCAGGGGGCGTTTGGACTATGGCTACACCTTC. The encoded protein is CASSRGRLDYGYTF.

This clonotype was detected only once. The junction differs from germline at one of its ends, possibly a read error. The chain employs TRBV7-2 and TRBJ2-7, with D possibly TRBD2 on 5 matching bases. The CDR3 has 15 amino acids. The germline V gene has CDR1 SGHTA and CDR2 FQGNSA. In DNA, the CDR3 is TGCGCCAGCAGCTTAACGAGAGGGCTCACCAACGAGCAGTACTTC. This translates into CASSLTRGLTNEQYF.

The gene calls are TRBV2 and TRBJ2-1, with 7 bases that match TRBD2. The CDR3 has 15 residues. CDR1 and CDR2 (germline): SNHLY, FYNNEI. With V trimmed by 9 bases and J by 12 bases, 20 bases remained unmatched. The CDR3 is CASSIIRGGGDAQFF. CDR3 nucleotide sequence: TGTGCCAGTAGTATCATACGCGGGGGAGGCGATGCGCAGTTCTTC.

The chain recombines TRBV7-3 with TRBJ1-6, with D tentatively TRBD1 (5 bases). Per the germline V gene, CDR1 is SGHTA and CDR2 is FQGTGA. The CDR3 spans 16 residues. The ends were cut back, 5 bases at V and 7 bases at J, with 18 bases in the middle. The CDR3 is CASSAPPGLRNSPLHF. The DNA for the CDR3 is TGTGCCAGCAGCGCACCCCCGGGACTGCGCAATTCACCCCTCCACTTT.

The chain links TRBV12-3 or TRBV12-4 to TRBJ2-5; unclear D gene. The DNA end lines up better with TRBJ2-7; the J call may be wrong. This CDR3 contains 11 residues. The CDR3 loop is CASSLGHEQYF. Here the CDR3 DNA reads TGTGCCAGCAGTTTAGGCCACGAGCAGTACTTC.

The rearrangement joins TRBV6-1 to TRBJ1-2; perhaps TRBD1 as D (6 bases). Germline lookup yields CDR1 MNHNS and CDR2 SASEGT. The CDR3 runs 16 residues. Here the CDR3 DNA reads TGTGGCACGTCAAAATGGGCACAGACAGGAACCTATGGCTACACCTTC. It yields the protein CGTSKWAQTGTYGYTF.

This clonotype was picked up one time. V is TRBV6-5 and J is TRBJ1-2; 8 nucleotides line up with TRBD1. The V gene end was trimmed by 11 bases and the J gene end by 7 bases; junction bases not matched to a gene: 18. CDR3 length: 15 residues. Germline loops: CDR1 MNHEY, CDR2 SVGAGI. CDR3 sequence: CALGATTGEDSGYTF. The CDR3 nucleotides read TGTGCCCTTGGAGCCACGACAGGGGAAGATAGTGGCTACACCTTC.

This clonotype was observed a handful of times. This CDR3 is CASSFSGEGTQYF. DNA of the CDR3: TGTGCCAGCAGCTTCAGTGGCGAAGGGACCCAGTACTTC. This sequence joins TRBV7-2 and TRBJ2-5; D not resolved. Trimming left V 3 bases short and J 7 bases short, with 12 bases between. The germline gives CDR1 SGHTA, CDR2 FQGNSA. The CDR3 has 13 amino acids.